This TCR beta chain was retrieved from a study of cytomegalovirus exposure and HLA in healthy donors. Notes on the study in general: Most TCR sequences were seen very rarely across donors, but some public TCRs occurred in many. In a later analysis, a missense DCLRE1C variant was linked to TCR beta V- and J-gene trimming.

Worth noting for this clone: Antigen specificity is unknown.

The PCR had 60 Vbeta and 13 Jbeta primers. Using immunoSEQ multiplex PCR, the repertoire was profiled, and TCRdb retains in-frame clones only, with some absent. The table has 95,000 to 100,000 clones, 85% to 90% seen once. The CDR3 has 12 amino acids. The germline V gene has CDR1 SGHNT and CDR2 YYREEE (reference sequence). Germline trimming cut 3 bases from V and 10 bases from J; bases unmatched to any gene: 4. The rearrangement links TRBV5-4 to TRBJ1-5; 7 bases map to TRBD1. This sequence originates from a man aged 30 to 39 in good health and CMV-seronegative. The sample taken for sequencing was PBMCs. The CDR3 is CASSSRQGPQHF. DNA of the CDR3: TGTGCCAGCAGCTCTCGACAGGGTCCCCAGCATTTT.